The 28 T cell receptor beta chains given below trace back to one sample, sequenced in a study of OX40 agonist ivuxolimab in advanced cancers. The table came from immunoSEQ multiplex PCR; TCRdb's copy has only in-frame clones and leaves some out. The profile shows about 34,000 clones, about four fifths of them singletons. Sequenced here: CD4+ or CD8+ T cells sorted from blood, sampled in a trial of the OX40 agonist ivuxolimab. These receptors were taken from an adult with an advanced solid tumor such as melanoma, head and neck, liver or kidney cancer.

The chain uses TRBV6-6 and TRBJ2-5; unclear D gene. Germline lookup yields CDR1 MNHNY and CDR2 SVGAGI (reference sequence). V lost 2 bases, J lost 4 bases, and 2 bases lay in between. CDR3 size: 11 residues. In nucleotides, the CDR3 is TGTGCCAGCAGTTACCGAGAGACCCAGTACTTC. As protein: CASSYRETQYF.

The chain uses TRBV11-2 and TRBJ1-6; 9 bases are shared with TRBD1. Germline CDR1 is SGHAT and CDR2 is FQNNGV. The CDR3 covers 16 residues. Trimming cost V 6 bases and J 8 bases; bases outside gene matches: 11. Here the CDR3 DNA reads TGTGCCAGCAGGGCCGGGACAGGGAGTATCTATTCACCCCTCCACTTT. Its translation is CASRAGTGSIYSPLHF.

There are a few counts of this clone. This chain links TRBV18 with TRBJ1-5, with TRBD1 identical over 8 bases. Germline assignment: CDR1 KGHSH and CDR2 LQKENI. V lost 6 bases to trimming and J lost 0 bases; unmatched junction nucleotides: 4. This CDR3 region has 15 residues. The CDR3 nucleotides are TGTGCCAGCTCTCAACAGGGGGTTAGCAATCAGCCCCAGCATTTT. Residues: CASSQQGVSNQPQHF.

The rearrangement uses TRBV5-8 and TRBJ2-3, with 9 bases fitting TRBD1. Looked up from germline, CDR1 is SGHTS and CDR2 is YDEGEE. The CDR3 is 15 amino acids. The J segment lost 3 bases and the V segment lost 4 bases, leaving 6 bases of the junction unmatched. For the CDR3, the DNA is TGTGCCAGCAGCCTGGGACAGGGACCGACAGATACGCAGTATTTT. This encodes CASSLGQGPTDTQYF.

V gene TRBV12-5 combines with J gene TRBJ1-3; the D is unclear. The CDR3 extends over 12 amino acids. CDR1 and CDR2 from the germline V gene are LGHNT and FRNRAP. Trimming stripped 4 bases from V and 2 bases from J, with 3 bases between. CDR3: CASGSTGNTIYF. The CDR3 DNA reads as TGTGCTAGTGGTTCGACTGGAAACACCATATATTTT.

This chain uses TRBV6-1 with TRBJ1-5, with 10 bases matching TRBD1. The junction had 7 bases not matched to a gene; V was cut back by 5 bases and J by 6 bases. The germline CDR1 and CDR2 sequences are MNHNS and SASEGT. The CDR3 is made up of 15 amino acids. The CDR3 coding sequence is TGTGCCAGCAGTTTCGGGACAGGGGTTACTCAGCCCCAGCATTTT. This encodes CASSFGTGVTQPQHF.

The V and J genes are TRBV11-2 and TRBJ1-1, with TRBD1 matching 8 bases. CDR1 is SGHAT and CDR2 is FQNNGV in the germline V gene. Trimming at V came to 8 bases and at J to 1 base, leaving 3 bases not matched to a gene. CDR3 size: 13 residues. The DNA for the CDR3 is TGTGCCAGCCGGGGGACAGGGAACACTGAAGCTTTCTTT. It yields the protein CASRGTGNTEAFF.

This clone was counted a single time. The rearrangement joins TRBV6-1 to TRBJ2-7; D is ambiguous. V was trimmed by 7 bases and J by 5 bases, leaving 12 bases between them. Germline V gene data show CDR1 as MNHNS and CDR2 as SASEGT. CDR3 length: 12 residues. CDR3: CASIFAADEQYF. The CDR3 DNA is TGTGCCAGCATCTTCGCAGCCGACGAGCAGTACTTC.

This chain uses TRBV27 with TRBJ2-5; D not resolved. The J call may be wrong; the DNA end is better matched by TRBJ2-7. Germline CDR1 reads MNHEY; CDR2 reads SMNVEV (reference sequence). The CDR3 has 12 amino acids. In nucleotides, the CDR3 is TGTGCCAGCAGTTTAAAGCGCTACGAGCAGTACTTC. This encodes CASSLKRYEQYF.

The sample holds a few counts of this clone. The chain recombines TRBV18 with TRBJ1-1, with D uncertain. The V gene lost 7 bases and the J gene lost 4 bases, with 10 bases spanning the gap. This CDR3 is 12 amino acids long. Germline V gene lookup returns CDR1 KGHSH and CDR2 LQKENI. CDR3 sequence reads: CASLRDLTEAFF. DNA for the CDR3: TGTGCCAGCTTACGTGACCTCACTGAAGCTTTCTTT.

The chain combines TRBV5-6 with TRBJ2-1; no firm D call. The CDR3 consists of 12 residues. Trimming cost V 2 bases and J 4 bases, with 4 bases left between them. The germline V gene has CDR1 SGHDT and CDR2 YYEEEE. The CDR3 loop is CASSFRYNEQFF. The CDR3 DNA follows: TGTGCCAGCAGCTTCCGTTACAATGAGCAGTTCTTC.

This clone was detected only a few times. The chain employs TRBV27 and TRBJ1-3, with a tentative D call TRBD1 (5 bases). This CDR3 has 13 residues. The ends were cut back, 5 bases at V and 7 bases at J, with 12 bases in the middle. Germline values: CDR1 MNHEY, CDR2 SMNVEV (reference sequence). The CDR3 protein is CASSLRGGNTIYF. DNA for the CDR3: TGTGCCAGCAGTCTCCGCGGGGGGAACACCATATATTTT.

The rearrangement uses TRBV7-9 and TRBJ2-1; the D gene is possibly TRBD1 (5 bases). Trimming removed 1 base from V and 1 base from J, with 8 bases in between. Germline assignment: CDR1 SEHNR and CDR2 FQNEAQ (reference sequence). The CDR3 consists of 15 residues. CDR3 DNA: TGTGCCAGCAGCTTAGGGCAGGGTTCCTACAATGAGCAGTTCTTC. Its protein product is CASSLGQGSYNEQFF. The variable domain in full, completed from reference TRBV7-9 and TRBJ2-1, reads DTGVSQNPRHKITKRGQNVTFRCDPISEHNRLYWYRQTLGQGPEFLTYFQNEAQLEKSRLLSDRFSAERPKGSFSTLEIQRTEQGDSAMYLCASSLGQGSYNEQFFGPGTRLTVL.

The V and J genes are TRBV5-4 and TRBJ1-1; D possibly corresponds to TRBD1 (6 bases). The CDR3 totals 14 residues. Germline assignment: CDR1 SGHNT and CDR2 YYREEE (reference sequence). The V end was cut by 4 bases, the J end by 6 bases, with 16 bases between. Here the CDR3 DNA reads TGTGCCAGCAGCCCGGGGGCGGGGATCCCTGAAGCTTTCTTT. Encoded protein: CASSPGAGIPEAFF. Full variable domain (rest looked up from reference TRBV5-4 and TRBJ1-1): ETGVTQSPTHLIKTRGQQVTLRCSSQSGHNTVSWYQQALGQGPQFIFQYYREEENGRGNFPPRFSGLQFPNYSSELNVNALELDDSALYLCASSPGAGIPEAFFGQGTRLTVV.

This clone was picked up one time. The genes are TRBV30 and TRBJ2-5; D is ambiguous. Germline-derived CDR1 and CDR2 are GTSNPN and SVGIG (reference sequence). This CDR3 spans 11 amino acids. V lost 6 bases and J 2 bases, leaving 7 bases between the germline ends. The DNA of the CDR3 is TGTGCCTGTGCTAGACAAGAGACCCAGTACTTC. It yields the protein CACARQETQYF.

CDR3 sequence: CASSLGTSGAYNEQFF. In nucleotides, the CDR3 is TGTGCCAGCAGCTTGGGGACTAGCGGGGCCTACAATGAGCAGTTCTTC. The V gene is TRBV7-6, the J gene TRBJ2-1; 13 bases are a match to TRBD2. The CDR3 has 16 residues. J lost 2 bases, V lost 3 bases, and 1 base had no gene match. Germline V gives CDR1 SGHVS, CDR2 FNYEAQ.

V gene TRBV7-2 combines with J gene TRBJ2-7, with 8 bases fitting TRBD1. The CDR3 is made up of 13 amino acids. Germline V gives CDR1 SGHTA, CDR2 FQGNSA. V was clipped by 5 bases and J by 9 bases; unmatched bases: 9. CDR3 loop: CASSLGTGRLQYF. CDR3 in DNA: TGTGCCAGCAGCCTAGGGACAGGTAGATTGCAGTACTTC.

The rearrangement joins TRBV9 to TRBJ1-6; D is perhaps TRBD1 (5 bases). CDR1 SGDLS and CDR2 YYNGEE come from the germline V gene. The V end lost 0 bases, the J end lost 9 bases, and 13 bases lay between the germline ends. The CDR3 runs to 15 residues. CDR3 nucleotides: TGTGCCAGCAGCGTAGAGCAGGGTTTTGGTTCACCCCTCCACTTT. Translation gives CASSVEQGFGSPLHF. The complete variable domain, with remaining parts taken from reference TRBV9 and TRBJ1-6, reads DSGVTQTPKHLITATGQRVTLRCSPRSGDLSVYWYQQSLDQGLQFLIQYYNGEERAKGNILERFSAQQFPDLHSELNLSSLELGDSALYFCASSVEQGFGSPLHFGNGTRLTVT.

The chain carries TRBV5-1 and TRBJ1-1, with D uncertain. V lost 1 base and J lost 0, with 7 bases in between. The CDR3 runs to 14 residues. Germline V gene sequence: CDR1 SGHRS, CDR2 YFSETQ. Here the CDR3 DNA reads TGCGCCAGCAGCTTGTCTCCCCTGAACACTGAAGCTTTCTTT. Its protein is CASSLSPLNTEAFF.

The CDR3 DNA is TGTGCCAGCAGCCAATCGGGCCCGGCGGGGGAGACCCAGTACTTC. Amino acid sequence: CASSQSGPAGETQYF. The rearrangement uses TRBV4-2 and TRBJ2-5, with D maybe TRBD2 (6 bases). Trimming stripped 2 bases from V and 5 bases from J, with 15 bases between. The CDR3 is 15 amino acids. Germline V gene sequence: CDR1 LGHNA, CDR2 YNFKEQ.

This chain connects TRBV12-2 to TRBJ2-1. TRBV12-2 corresponds to a pseudogene. This CDR3 has 16 residues. CDR3 region: CASRLECPGSRNEQFF. In DNA form, the CDR3 reads TGTGCAAGTCGCTTAGAATGTCCAGGGAGCAGAAATGAGCAGTTCTTC.

This sequence joins TRBV18 and TRBJ2-3, with D hard to call. The CDR3 consists of 15 residues. Germline-derived CDR1 and CDR2 are KGHSH and LQKENI. V lost 1 base, J lost 0 bases, and 8 bases lay in between. The CDR3 DNA is TGTGCCAGCTCACCACGATTGGGAAGCACAGATACGCAGTATTTT. It is translated as CASSPRLGSTDTQYF.

The chain combines TRBV5-6 with TRBJ1-2; 9 nucleotides match TRBD1. CDR3 size: 14 residues. V gave up 6 bases and J gave up 4 bases; unmatched junction bases: 7. The germline gives CDR1 SGHDT, CDR2 YYEEEE. For the CDR3, the DNA is TGTGCCAGCACCGGACAGGGGAGGAGCTATGGCTACACCTTC. Its protein product is CASTGQGRSYGYTF.

This chain uses TRBV28 with TRBJ1-2; 8 nucleotides match TRBD1. The CDR3 loop spans 16 amino acids. Per the germline V gene, CDR1 is MDHEN and CDR2 is SYDVKM. V was clipped by 3 bases and J by 3 bases; unmatched bases: 9. The CDR3 nucleotides read TGTGCCAGCAGTTTCGAAACAGGGGGATGGGACTATGGCTACACCTTC. This sequence encodes CASSFETGGWDYGYTF.

This clone was observed a few times. V is TRBV5-4 and J is TRBJ2-3; D might be TRBD2 (6 bases). The germline V gene has CDR1 SGHNT and CDR2 YYREEE (reference sequence). This CDR3 spans 15 amino acids. The ends were cut back, 5 bases at V and 0 bases at J, with 13 bases in the middle. Written as DNA, the CDR3 is TGTGCCAGCAGTCCCGGGACTCTCAGCACAGATACGCAGTATTTT. Its translation is CASSPGTLSTDTQYF.

The CDR3 nucleotides read TGTGCCAGTAGTATTGCAGGGTCCGATACGCAGTATTTT. Translation gives CASSIAGSDTQYF. The V gene is TRBV19, the J gene TRBJ2-3, with D tentatively TRBD1 (5 bases). The CDR3 covers 13 residues. V lost 3 bases to trimming and J lost 6 bases, with 10 bases between them. CDR1 and CDR2 (germline): LNHDA, SQIVND (reference sequence).

V and J are TRBV5-4 and TRBJ2-3; 8 positions match TRBD2. The CDR3 contains 15 residues. Germline V gene data show CDR1 as SGHNT and CDR2 as YYREEE (reference sequence). With 3 bases clipped from V and 3 bases from J, the junction kept 6 bases outside the gene matches. In DNA, the CDR3 is TGTGCCAGCAGCTCAGCGGGAGCGACTACAGATACGCAGTATTTT. Translated, it gives CASSSAGATTDTQYF. The full variable domain, rest sourced from reference TRBV5-4 and TRBJ2-3, is ETGVTQSPTHLIKTRGQQVTLRCSSQSGHNTVSWYQQALGQGPQFIFQYYREEENGRGNFPPRFSGLQFPNYSSELNVNALELDDSALYLCASSSAGATTDTQYFGPGTRLTVL.

The chain links TRBV10-3 to TRBJ2-5, with a tentative D call TRBD1 (6 bases). Trimming stripped 10 bases from V and 1 base from J, with 19 bases between. The CDR3 is 15 residues long. Looked up from germline, CDR1 is ENHRY and CDR2 is SYGVKD. CDR3 amino acids: CATARDTSTQETQYF. DNA for the CDR3: TGTGCCACTGCTCGGGACACTTCCACCCAAGAGACCCAGTACTTC.